These 19 T cell receptor beta chains came from one sample sequenced in a study of T cell repertoires in cytomegalovirus infection. From the reads, TCRdb called clonotypes with MiXCR, one entry per CDR3 protein. The table includes 250,000 to 300,000 distinct CDR3 sequences, approximately 9.1% detected once. Input material: PBMCs. The receptors here all came from a human donor in good health (CMV status not recorded). Some clones in this sample may be carry-over from other donors' samples.

In this sample, this clonotype turned up many times. The chain has TRBV7-6 and TRBJ2-1; D unresolved. Trimming pared 5 bases from V and 1 base from J, leaving 12 bases between. The CDR3 runs 15 residues. CDR1 SGHVS and CDR2 FNYEAQ come from the germline V gene. As DNA, the CDR3 is TGTGCCAGCAGCCCCGACATTTTTTCCTACAATGAGCAGTTCTTC. It is translated as CASSPDIFSYNEQFF. The whole variable domain, filled in from reference TRBV7-6 and TRBJ2-1, reads GAGVSQSPRYKVTKRGQDVALRCDPISGHVSLYWYRQALGQGPEFLTYFNYEAQQDKSGLPNDRFSAERPEGSISTLTIQRTEQRDSAMYRCASSPDIFSYNEQFFGPGTRLTVL.

The chain recombines TRBV4-1 with TRBJ2-1, with 7 bases that match TRBD2. The germline CDR1 and CDR2 sequences are MGHRA and YSYEKL. V lost 0 bases, J lost 2 bases, and 7 bases stayed unmatched. The CDR3 contains 17 residues. The CDR3 nucleotides are TGCGCCAGCAGCCAAGAGTCCAGCGGGGATCCCTACAATGAGCAGTTCTTC. It yields the protein CASSQESSGDPYNEQFF.

This clonotype was observed a few times. The chain joins TRBV20-1 to TRBJ2-4; D possibly uses TRBD1 or TRBD2 (5 bases each). The CDR3 extends over 15 amino acids. Trimming removed 6 bases at V and 0 bases at J, with 15 bases between. Germline loops: CDR1 DFQATT, CDR2 SNEGSKA (reference sequence). This chain's CDR3 is CSARGQLLAKNIQYF. The DNA of the CDR3 is TGCAGTGCCCGGGGCCAACTGCTAGCCAAAAACATTCAGTACTTC.

This clonotype came up many times. The CDR3 bases are TGTGCCAGCAGTTACACCGGACAGGGGACACACGATACGCAGTATTTT. It translates to CASSYTGQGTHDTQYF. The V call is TRBV6-2 or TRBV6-3, the J call TRBJ2-3; 9 positions agree with TRBD1. V lost 2 bases, J lost 6 bases, and 9 bases stayed unmatched. Germline-derived CDR1 and CDR2 are MNHEY and SVGEGT. The CDR3 spans 16 residues.

This clonotype was seen at least ten times. V and J are TRBV29-1 and TRBJ1-1; a weak D match, TRBD1 (6 bases). This CDR3 comprises 12 residues. Trimming removed 7 bases at V and 6 bases at J, with 15 bases between. Germline lookup yields CDR1 SQVTM and CDR2 ANQGSEA. The CDR3 region is CSALQGSAEAFF. The CDR3 DNA follows: TGCAGCGCCCTCCAGGGGAGCGCTGAAGCTTTCTTT.

Only a few counts were recorded for this clonotype. This sequence joins TRBV20-1 and TRBJ2-7; 9 nucleotides line up with TRBD1. The CDR3 runs to 16 residues. The ends lost 0 bases at V and 2 bases at J; junction bases unmatched: 8. Germline CDR1 and CDR2: DFQATT and SNEGSKA (reference sequence). CDR3: CSARDGRRTGAYEQYF. In DNA, the CDR3 is TGCAGTGCTAGAGATGGCCGTAGGACAGGGGCCTACGAGCAGTACTTC.

There are a few counts of this clonotype. V and J are TRBV20-1 and TRBJ1-2; D uncertain. The CDR3 totals 12 residues. From germline, CDR1 is DFQATT and CDR2 SNEGSKA (reference sequence). Deletions cut 3 bases from V and 2 bases from J, with 7 bases between. This CDR3 is CSASSGNYGYTF. The CDR3 nucleotides read TGCAGTGCTAGCTCCGGGAACTATGGCTACACCTTC.

The table lists this clonotype with many counts. The chain combines TRBV7-2 with TRBJ2-3; no reliable D call. CDR3 length: 13 amino acids. Germline CDR1 and CDR2: SGHTA and FQGNSA. Between the trimmed V and J ends, which lost 5 bases and 5 bases, there was a span of 11 bases. This CDR3 reads CASSEKYRDTQYF. The CDR3 nucleotides read TGTGCCAGCAGCGAAAAGTACAGAGATACGCAGTATTTT.

This clonotype was observed a handful of times. This sequence joins TRBV7-6 and TRBJ2-7; D call uncertain. V dropped 4 bases and J dropped 4 bases, with 11 bases sitting between them. Germline CDR1 reads SGHVS; CDR2 reads FNYEAQ. This CDR3 contains 13 residues. CDR3 amino acids: CASSSLVSYEQYF. CDR3 nucleotides: TGTGCCAGCAGCTCCCTCGTGTCTTACGAGCAGTACTTC.

Many counts were recorded for this clonotype. J is TRBJ1-5 and V is TRBV19, with TRBD1 matching over 10 bases. This CDR3 contains 14 residues. Germline V gene sequence: CDR1 LNHDA, CDR2 SQIVND (reference sequence). The J segment lost 6 bases and the V segment lost 4 bases, leaving 3 bases of the junction unmatched. DNA for the CDR3: TGTGCCAGTAGTAAGACAGGGGGCACTCAGCCCCAGCATTTT. Its translation: CASSKTGGTQPQHF.

The sample holds many counts of this clonotype. CDR3 DNA sequence: TGTGCCAGCAGCTTCGGGACAGGGGCTTCCTTAGCCAAAAACATTCAGTACTTC. It encodes CASSFGTGASLAKNIQYF. V gene TRBV7-2 combines with J gene TRBJ2-4, with 10 bases identical to TRBD1. The CDR3 contains 18 residues. J was trimmed by 0 bases and V by 3 bases; bases with no gene match: 8. Germline assignment: CDR1 SGHTA and CDR2 FQGNSA.

CDR3 DNA sequence: TGTGCCAGCAGCTTAGACAGCGGGGGGAATTCATATACGCAGTATTTT. Translation: CASSLDSGGNSYTQYF. This chain joins TRBV7-9 and TRBJ2-3; 9 positions match TRBD2. The V gene's germline CDR1 is SEHNR and CDR2 FQNEAQ (reference sequence). The CDR3 spans 16 residues. The V segment lost 1 base and the J segment 7 bases; nucleotides outside the gene matches: 9.

This clonotype was seen at least ten times. This chain joins TRBV7-2 and TRBJ2-1; D may be TRBD2 (6 bases). Looked up from germline, CDR1 is SGHTA and CDR2 is FQGNSA. Trimming stripped 6 bases from V and 9 bases from J, with 15 bases between. The CDR3 extends over 13 amino acids. CDR3 nucleotides: TGTGCCAGCAGGCCGGCGCGGGAAGGTGAGCAGTTCTTC. Protein: CASRPAREGEQFF. Complete variable domain (other parts from reference TRBV7-2 and TRBJ2-1): GAGVSQSPSNKVTEKGKDVELRCDPISGHTALYWYRQSLGQGLEFLIYFQGNSAPDKSGLPSDRFSAERTGGSVSTLTIQRTQQEDSAVYLCASRPAREGEQFFGPGTRLTVL.

The sample holds many counts of this clonotype. This chain connects TRBV28 to TRBJ2-3, with 7 bases fitting TRBD2. Germline V gene sequence: CDR1 MDHEN, CDR2 SYDVKM. The CDR3 is 15 residues long. The junction had 6 bases not matched to a gene; V was cut back by 4 bases and J by 2 bases. The chain's CDR3 is CASSSPSGYTDTQYF. The CDR3 coding sequence is TGTGCCAGCAGTTCCCCTAGCGGATACACAGATACGCAGTATTTT. The whole variable domain, filled in from reference TRBV28 and TRBJ2-3, reads DVKVTQSSRYLVKRTGEKVFLECVQDMDHENMFWYRQDPGLGLRLIYFSYDVKMKEKGDIPEGYSVSREKKERFSLILESASTNQTSMYLCASSSPSGYTDTQYFGPGTRLTVL.

The sample holds a few counts of this clonotype. The chain couples TRBV5-1 to TRBJ1-2; a weak D match, TRBD1 (5 bases). The V gene's germline CDR1 is SGHRS and CDR2 YFSETQ. The V end lost 5 bases, the J end lost 11 bases, and 22 bases lay between the germline ends. The CDR3 extends over 14 amino acids. The CDR3 sequence is CASREATEERRYTF. In DNA, the CDR3 is TGCGCCAGCAGAGAGGCGACAGAGGAGCGTAGATACACCTTC.

At least ten counts were recorded for this clonotype. This chain uses TRBV7-8 with TRBJ1-5; D uncertain. Trimming left V 0 bases short and J 5 bases short, with 11 bases between. The CDR3 sequence is 15 residues long. The germline V gene encodes CDR1 SGHVS and CDR2 FQNEAQ. CDR3 DNA: TGTGCCAGCAGCTTAGCGGGTGAATTTGATCAGCCCCAGCATTTT. As protein: CASSLAGEFDQPQHF.

The chain has TRBV6-8 and TRBJ2-1, with D possibly being TRBD2 (6 bases). There are 15 residues in the CDR3. From germline, CDR1 is MNHGY and CDR2 SAAAGT. V was cut by 6 bases and J by 6 bases, with 18 bases left in between. The CDR3 region is CASSLGTGGRNEQFF. The CDR3 DNA reads TGTGCCAGCAGCCTAGGGACTGGAGGACGCAATGAGCAGTTCTTC.

This clonotype turned up a few times. This chain joins TRBV9 and TRBJ2-2, with D hard to call. In germline, CDR1 is SGDLS, CDR2 YYNGEE. V lost 3 bases, J lost 0 bases, and 9 bases lay in between. The CDR3 covers 15 residues. CDR3 nucleotides: TGTGCCAGCAGCGGCCCGGGCTCGAACACCGGGGAGCTGTTTTTT. Its protein is CASSGPGSNTGELFF.

The chain carries TRBV12-3 or TRBV12-4 and TRBJ2-5; 7 bases match TRBD1. The CDR3 has 15 residues. J was trimmed by 1 base and V by 6 bases; bases with no gene match: 8. In DNA, the CDR3 is TGTGCCAGCAGGATCGGACAGGACGCCCAAGAGACCCAGTACTTC. Amino acids: CASRIGQDAQETQYF.